This T cell receptor (beta chain) originates from a study of blood T cell repertoires in COVID-19. Whole-study context: Material from acute and convalescent COVID-19 was sourced from the United States, Italy and Spain. T cells, B-cell-depleted T cells, or PBMCs supplied cDNA or gDNA.

Germline CDR1 LGHDT, CDR2 YNNKEL (reference sequence). The CDR3 runs to 16 residues. The V and J ends lost 1 base and 5 bases respectively, with 17 bases between them. In the authors' workflow: Estimated nucleated cell counts came from reference gene primer amplification. Assay used: immunoSEQ multiplex PCR; TCRdb lists only in-frame clones, some missing. The DNA gave D and trimming, while V, J and clone size come from that table. The table shows approximately 200,000 clones, with about 90% occurring only once. This receptor was obtained from a man aged 35-49 years with active or convalescent COVID-19. J is TRBJ2-5 and V is TRBV3-1 (or the pseudogene TRBV3-2); D is perhaps TRBD1 (6 bases). Sequencing input: peripheral blood. The CDR3 spells CASSQATGLRGETQYF. CDR3 coding DNA: TGTGCCAGCAGCCAAGCAACTGGGCTCAGGGGCGAGACCCAGTACTTC.